This T cell receptor beta chain stems from a study of tumor-infiltrating T cells and Merkel cell polyomavirus (TCRdb year 2017). Looking at the study overall: The study examined CD8+ T cells specific for the Merkel cell polyomavirus KLL epitope in Merkel cell carcinoma patients. Varying disease stages were represented at patient presentation, and patients were followed for a median of 2.7 years (range 1.1 to 6.0 years). The therapies patients received were varied and non-standardized, including chemotherapy, radiation and immunotherapies. Sorted samples averaged approximately 700 cells from blood (range about 330-8,500) and approximately 5,800 cells from TIL (range roughly 1,844-12,799). TRB sequencing was performed on KLL-tetramer-sorted cells from blood or tumor-infiltrating lymphocytes in 14 to 15 samples, as well as on eleven to twelve matched whole-tumor samples. In the whole study, one tumor sample was a frozen nodal tumor digest, and another tumor sample was a flash-frozen core biopsy of a metastasis. Summary of the overall study and its limitations: KLL-specific TRB repertoires proved diverse and largely private: among hundreds of unique sequences, only one clonotype was public, and a couple of patients shared that clonotype. The small sample size of the study (n of about twelve patients) is recognized as a limitation. Only a single viral epitope was studied, so T cells against other Merkel cell polyomavirus epitopes were not captured. Significantly improved MCC-specific survival was associated with a higher fraction of KLL-specific T cells within tumors (1.9-18% versus roughly 0-0.14%). A significant MCC-specific survival advantage (P = 0.0051) was associated with tumors having more unique KLL-specific clonotypes (5-108 vs 0-3).

Trimming accounts for 7 bases at V and 8 bases at J, while the number of junction bases matched to no gene is 12. Its CDR3 holds 14 amino acids, cysteine through phenylalanine. Just CDR3 DNA is preserved here, 42 bases in frame from base 1. The germline V gene (reference sequence) supplies CDR1 MNHEY and CDR2 SMNVEV. Robust positive staining for Merkel cell polyomavirus Large T antigen was observed by immunohistochemistry in the tumors of all patients. The study included 12 to 13 Merkel cell carcinoma patients who had robust KLL-tetramer+ populations, above 0.04% of CD8+ T cells, in blood and/or cultured TIL. All patients were Caucasian, with a median age of around 69 years and a range of about 45 to 85 years. Staining of at least 1.9 million cells was done with anti-CD8 PE antibody, a KLL APC tetramer and 7-AAD viability dye. Peripheral blood mononuclear cells were isolated from heparinized blood by Ficoll preparation and cryopreserved. A FACSAriaII was used to sort cells that were tetramer-positive and CD8-high, and the sorted cells were flash frozen.

Library preparation was by the immunoSEQ multiplex PCR assay. Genomic DNA extraction, TRB sequencing and normalization were performed by Adaptive Biotechnologies (Seattle, WA). The authors processed their data as follows. Only TRB sequences with an estimated two or more genomes were counted as tetramer-positive clonotypes. Clonality was calculated as one minus the Shannon entropy of productive TRB sequences, normalized by log2 of unique productive sequences. KLL-specific clonotypes in tumors were identified by matching TCRbeta CDR3 amino acid sequences with those from each patient's tetramer-sorted sample. As stored in TCRdb, this immuneACCESS dataset retains in-frame rearrangements with V and J assigned. A fraction of the clones does not appear; measured against another copy, unresolved V genes explain less than half of the discrepancy, and the remainder lacks a known reason. The V and J calls and clone size are taken from that table; D and trimming were inferred from the DNA. This sample has approximately 920 clones in its table, and 70% to 90% of those were observed once. About 19% of the sample is taken by the ten largest.

About this clone itself: Within one base of it there is no much larger clone, and no base qualities were kept.

Sequences were obtained from Merkel cell polyomavirus peptide tetramer+ CD8+ T cells sorted from blood. What the cell subset or site label conveys for this sample: CD8+ T cells binding a tetramer loaded with the MCPyV common T-antigen KLL epitope. The rearranged segments are TRBV27 and TRBJ1-2; the central 8 bases match TRBD1. This receptor was identified in a man in his sixties with Merkel cell carcinoma. The DNA reads as follows: TGTGCCAGCAAATTAGGACAGGGCTCTACCGGCTACACCTTC. Its coded protein is CASKLGQGSTGYTF.